The source of this TCR beta chain is a study of cytomegalovirus exposure and HLA in healthy donors. In the study overall: For the roughly 400 genotyped donors, about 79% fell within the Caucasian-associated ancestry cluster.

Study-wide results and caveats: With later analysis, a missense DCLRE1C variant became linked to TCR beta V- and J-gene trimming. For most TCR beta V segments, an earlier analysis put the productive rate at about 90% or about 30% of the time. In a later analysis, compared with equally common non-associated chains, HLA-associated beta chains were more expanded.

Trimming took 4 bases from V and 2 from J; bases not matched to a gene: 3. The CDR3 is 14 residues long. Per germline, CDR1 MNHEY and CDR2 SMNVEV (reference sequence). PCR was performed using 60 Vbeta and 13 Jbeta primers. This table comes from immunoSEQ multiplex PCR, and its TCRdb copy is limited to in-frame clones, with some not included. Of 150,000 to 200,000 clones in the sample, roughly 9.4% were seen once. Turning to this clone: The antigen is unknown.

The specimen sequenced was PBMCs. The J gene is TRBJ2-3, the V gene TRBV27; 7 positions match TRBD2. This clonotype originated in a woman in her thirties in good health and CMV-seropositive. CDR3 bases: TGTGCCAGCAGTTCTAGCGGTCCCACAGATACGCAGTATTTT. Translation gives CASSSSGPTDTQYF.